One and the same sample provided the 9 T cell receptor beta chains below, sequenced in a study of identical twins. A single record per CDR3 protein comes from TCRdb applying MiXCR to the 5' RACE reads. The data contain 500,000 to 600,000 distinct CDR3 sequences, about 20% of them singletons. The data were also submitted as part of a second study, on T cells expressing NK-cell markers.

The sample consisted of CD4+ T cells sorted from blood. The receptors derive from a woman between 18 and 29 years old in good health.

This chain connects TRBV5-5 to TRBJ2-3; tentative D call: TRBD2 (5 bases). Deletions cut 1 base from V and 4 bases from J, with 7 bases between. The CDR3 totals 13 residues. In germline, CDR1 is SGHKS, CDR2 YYEKEE (reference sequence). The CDR3 DNA sequence: TGTGCCAGCAGCTTGTCTAGCTCAGATACGCAGTATTTT. It encodes CASSLSSSDTQYF.

This clonotype turned up a few times. This sequence joins TRBV7-8 and TRBJ1-2; D not certain. The CDR3 covers 14 residues. V lost 1 base and J 3 bases, leaving 9 bases between the germline ends. Germline values: CDR1 SGHVS, CDR2 FQNEAQ. CDR3 bases: TGTGCCAGCAGCTTAGTATTAGAGGACTATGGCTACACCTTC. Translation: CASSLVLEDYGYTF. The variable domain in full, completed from reference TRBV7-8 and TRBJ1-2, reads GAGVSQSPRYKVAKRGQDVALRCDPISGHVSLFWYQQALGQGPEFLTYFQNEAQLDKSGLPSDRFFAERPEGSVSTLKIQRTQQEDSAVYLCASSLVLEDYGYTFGSGTRLTVV.

This clonotype has only a few counts. The rearrangement links TRBV3-1 to TRBJ1-1; D unclear. The CDR3 runs 14 residues. CDR1 is LGHDT and CDR2 is YNNKEL in the germline V gene (reference sequence). V lost 0 bases to trimming and J lost 5 bases, with 10 bases between them. The CDR3 reads CASSQDDGYTEAFF. The CDR3 region has the DNA TGTGCCAGCAGCCAAGACGACGGGTATACTGAAGCTTTCTTT.

This clonotype was found a few times. The chain carries TRBV6-6 and TRBJ1-5; 8 nucleotides line up with TRBD1. The length of the CDR3 is 13 residues. J lost 4 bases, V lost 7 bases, and 3 bases had no gene match. CDR1 and CDR2 (germline): MNHNY, SVGAGI (reference sequence). The CDR3 DNA reads TGTGCCAGCACCGACAGGGGAAATCAGCCCCAGCATTTT. Amino acids: CASTDRGNQPQHF.

The table lists this clonotype with a count of one. The gene calls are TRBV20-1 and TRBJ2-7; D may be TRBD2 (5 bases). There are 15 residues in the CDR3. Germline V gene data show CDR1 as DFQATT and CDR2 as SNEGSKA (reference sequence). The ends were cut back, 4 bases at V and 4 bases at J, with 20 bases in the middle. CDR3 amino acids: CSATLSRSGGYEQYF. The CDR3 nucleotides are TGCAGTGCTACCCTGTCACGGAGCGGAGGATACGAGCAGTACTTC.

V gene TRBV11-2 combines with J gene TRBJ2-3; D call uncertain. Trimming stripped 3 bases from V and 9 bases from J, with 10 bases between. Germline CDR1 and CDR2: SGHAT and FQNNGV. The CDR3 spans 12 residues. Here the CDR3 DNA reads TGTGCCAGCAGCTTCGACTCTGCCACGCAGTATTTT. The encoded protein is CASSFDSATQYF.

This clonotype was seen more than once but under ten times. CDR3 sequence (DNA): TGTGCCATCAGGCCTACGGGAGGGGCAGATACGCAGTATTTT. As protein: CAIRPTGGADTQYF. The chain links TRBV10-3 to TRBJ2-3; 8 bases line up with TRBD2. V shed 6 bases, J shed 4 bases, and the junction held 6 bases outside the gene matches. Per the germline V gene, CDR1 is ENHRY and CDR2 is SYGVKD. This CDR3 contains 14 residues.

This clonotype occurred a few times. This chain links TRBV5-1 with TRBJ2-1; D gene uncertain. The CDR3 is made up of 14 amino acids. Germline V CDR1 and CDR2: SGHRS, YFSETQ. The V end lost 4 bases, the J end lost 9 bases, and 17 bases lay between the germline ends. The CDR3 DNA follows: TGCGCCAGCAGCCTGGAACCCTCTGGCCGTGAGCAGTTCTTC. Protein product: CASSLEPSGREQFF.

This clonotype was observed many times. V usage is TRBV5-6 and J usage is TRBJ2-3; perhaps TRBD2 as D (6 bases). Germline CDR1 reads SGHDT; CDR2 reads YYEEEE. Trimming stripped 0 bases from V and 1 base from J, with 9 bases between. There are 15 residues in the CDR3. The CDR3 nucleotides read TGTGCCAGCAGCTTGGGGGCGGGACGCACAGATACGCAGTATTTT. It translates to CASSLGAGRTDTQYF.